The sample holds many counts of the clone carrying this T cell receptor (beta chain). The data belong to a study of response to subunit inactivated influenza vaccine. V lost 5 bases and J 4 bases, leaving 15 bases between the germline ends. Germline-derived CDR1 and CDR2 are SEHNR and FQNEAQ (reference sequence). CDR3 length equals 15 residues. TCRdb itself ran the RT-PCR reads through MiXCR, one entry per CDR3 protein. This sample yields about 570,000 distinct CDR3 sequences, of which 10% to 12% are seen a single time; 8% to 13% belongs to the top ten. A further study also used this sample, focusing on T cells expressing NK-cell markers. This second study notes: 5'RACE template switching with UMIs generated TCR beta cDNA. The share of CD8+ T cells held by dominant NKG2C+ clonotypes was about 1.0-7.5% in over 5 donors.

The starting material was PBMCs from blood, obtained on the day of vaccination. The V and J genes are TRBV7-9 and TRBJ1-3; unclear D gene. This clonotype originated in a man aged 50 or older who received an inactivated influenza vaccine. This CDR3 reads CASSPPLRSGNTIYF. The CDR3 DNA reads as TGTGCCAGCAGCCCCCCGTTGAGGTCGGGAAACACCATATATTTT.